This T cell receptor (beta chain) was captured in a study of T-cell reconstitution after alpha-beta-depleted transplantation in children. The TCRbeta library was prepared with unique molecular identifiers. One entry per CDR3 protein results from TCRdb running MiXCR on the PCR reads. The table lists 250,000 to 300,000 distinct CDR3 sequences, approximately 9.6% of them singletons. From germline, CDR1 is LNHDA and CDR2 SQIVND (reference sequence). Trimming took off 0 bases at V and 7 bases at J, with 10 bases between the two ends. The CDR3 runs 13 residues. This clonotype was found a few times. V usage is TRBV19 and J usage is TRBJ2-7; D possibly corresponds to TRBD2 (6 bases). The source is a human donor who donated a stem cell graft to a child with SCID. Here the sequenced sample was PBMCs from the stem cell graft donor, taken from the stem cell graft. CDR3 sequence: CASSIDFGREQYF. The CDR3 DNA reads TGTGCCAGTAGTATAGACTTTGGGAGGGAGCAGTACTTC.